This entry lists 27 T cell receptor beta chains sequenced from one sample in a study of cytomegalovirus exposure and HLA in healthy donors. PCR employed 60 Vbeta and 13 Jbeta primers. Sequencing used immunoSEQ multiplex PCR; TCRdb keeps in-frame clones, though not all of them. The top ten hold 3.3% of the sample, which has 75,000 to 90,000 clones, 60% to 80% seen once. The sequenced sample was PBMCs. Receptors originate from a man aged 50 or older in good health and CMV-seronegative.

This clone was observed a few times. The chain combines TRBV19 with TRBJ2-3; D is uncertain. V was cut by 4 bases and J by 0 bases, with 8 bases left in between. The CDR3 spans 14 residues. The germline gives CDR1 LNHDA, CDR2 SQIVND (reference sequence). The CDR3 region is CASSTAASTDTQYF. CDR3 in DNA: TGTGCCAGTAGTACCGCGGCTAGCACAGATACGCAGTATTTT.

This chain uses TRBV21-1 with TRBJ2-5; the table's D call TRBD2 went unverified against the DNA. TRBV21-1 is designated a pseudogene. The CDR3 runs to 16 residues. The CDR3 DNA follows: TGTGCCAGCAGCACTCTGGTGAGACTTCTTAAAGAGACCCAGTACTTC. Translation: CASSTLVRLLKETQYF.

This chain links TRBV5-1 with TRBJ1-1; a weak D match, TRBD1 (5 bases). Looked up from germline, CDR1 is SGHRS and CDR2 is YFSETQ. V was clipped by 3 bases and J by 9 bases, with 9 bases between them. CDR3 size: 11 residues. CDR3 coding DNA: TGCGCCAGCAGCTCGACAGACAAAGCTTTCTTT. This encodes CASSSTDKAFF.

V and J are TRBV5-8 and TRBJ2-5; D not certain. CDR1 is SGHTS and CDR2 is YDEGEE in the germline V gene. Trimming took 0 bases from V and 7 from J, leaving 4 bases between them. The CDR3 is 11 amino acids. For the CDR3, the DNA is TGTGCCAGCAGCTTGGCGGGGACCCAGTACTTC. This encodes CASSLAGTQYF. The full variable domain, with the rest looked up from reference TRBV5-8 and TRBJ2-5, is EAGVTQSPTHLIKTRGQQATLRCSPISGHTSVYWYQQALGLGLQFLLWYDEGEERNRGNFPPRFSGRQFPNYSSELNVNALELEDSALYLCASSLAGTQYFGPGTRLLVL.

About this clone itself: Other DNA sequences within the sample encode an identical CDR3. The chain carries TRBV18 and TRBJ1-1; TRBD1 matches 10 bases. With 3 bases clipped from V and 5 bases from J, the junction kept 3 bases outside the gene matches. The CDR3 runs to 14 residues. Germline assignment: CDR1 KGHSH and CDR2 LQKENI. The CDR3 sequence: CASSPGQGRTEAFF. DNA of the CDR3: TGTGCCAGCTCACCGGGACAGGGGAGGACTGAAGCTTTCTTT.

Notes on this clone: Mismatch with germline at one junction end may stem from a read error. V is TRBV7-9 and J is TRBJ2-2; D remains unclear. CDR3 length: 12 residues. Germline CDR1 and CDR2: SEHNR and FQNEAQ (reference sequence). CDR3: CSSSPRAGELFF. CDR3 DNA sequence: TGTTCCAGCAGCCCCCGAGCCGGGGAGCTGTTTTTT.

The V call is TRBV18, the J call TRBJ1-3, with unresolved D. Per the germline V gene, CDR1 is KGHSH and CDR2 is LQKENI. Trimming cost V 6 bases and J 0 bases, with 12 bases left between them. The CDR3 sequence is 15 residues long. The CDR3 nucleotides are TGTGCCAGCTCGGAACAGACACTCTCTGGAAACACCATATATTTT. It codes for CASSEQTLSGNTIYF.

This chain joins TRBV9 and TRBJ2-7, with a possible D match to TRBD1 (5 bases). Per germline, CDR1 SGDLS and CDR2 YYNGEE. Trimming took 4 bases from V and 9 from J, leaving 20 bases between them. The CDR3 sequence is 14 residues long. CDR3: CASSPPPGAGPQYF. The CDR3 DNA sequence: TGTGCCAGCAGCCCTCCTCCTGGGGCAGGCCCGCAGTACTTC.

The rearrangement links TRBV5-1 to TRBJ2-5; 7 bases are a match to TRBD1. Germline loops: CDR1 SGHRS, CDR2 YFSETQ. The CDR3 is 13 amino acids. The ends lost 3 bases at V and 3 bases at J; junction bases unmatched: 2. The CDR3 sequence: CASSSGTEETQYF. As DNA, the CDR3 is TGCGCCAGCAGCTCCGGGACAGAAGAGACCCAGTACTTC.

This clone is a singleton in its sample. The V call is TRBV14, the J call TRBJ2-4, with 13 bases fitting TRBD2. Germline-derived CDR1 and CDR2 are SGHDN and FVKESK. The CDR3 contains 15 residues. With 4 bases clipped from V and 6 bases from J, the junction kept 3 bases outside the gene matches. The CDR3 is CASSPRTSGGNIQYF. CDR3 nucleotides: TGTGCCAGCAGCCCGCGGACTAGCGGGGGAAACATTCAGTACTTC.

The V and J genes are TRBV9 and TRBJ2-3, with TRBD2 as a possible D gene (6 bases). V was pared by 2 bases and J by 1 base, with 11 bases between. From germline, CDR1 is SGDLS and CDR2 YYNGEE. The CDR3 length is 15 residues. The CDR3 bases are TGTGCCAGCAGCGTCGGGGGACCCCGCACAGATACGCAGTATTTT. Amino acids: CASSVGGPRTDTQYF.

The gene calls are TRBV4-3 and TRBJ1-2; a weak D match, TRBD1 (5 bases). In germline, CDR1 is LGHNA, CDR2 YSLEER. There are 16 residues in the CDR3. Trimming took off 5 bases at V and 0 bases at J, with 16 bases between the two ends. In DNA, the CDR3 is TGCGCCAGCAGCACTCGAACTGGGGGGACTAACTATGGCTACACCTTC. It specifies CASSTRTGGTNYGYTF.

The chain recombines TRBV7-8 with TRBJ2-5; 12 nucleotides match TRBD2. Germline values: CDR1 SGHVS, CDR2 FQNEAQ. The CDR3 runs 16 residues. With V trimmed by 5 bases and J by 4 bases, 8 bases remained unmatched. CDR3 nucleotides: TGTGCCAGCAGCGGGACTAGCGGGTTGGCCGGAGAGACCCAGTACTTC. This translates into CASSGTSGLAGETQYF. Full variable domain (outside the CDR3, taken from reference TRBV7-8 and TRBJ2-5): GAGVSQSPRYKVAKRGQDVALRCDPISGHVSLFWYQQALGQGPEFLTYFQNEAQLDKSGLPSDRFFAERPEGSVSTLKIQRTQQEDSAVYLCASSGTSGLAGETQYFGPGTRLLVL.

This chain connects TRBV19 to TRBJ2-7; tentatively, D is TRBD1 (5 bases). Between the trimmed V and J ends, which lost 5 bases and 5 bases, there was a span of 10 bases. The length of the CDR3 is 12 residues. Germline V gives CDR1 LNHDA, CDR2 SQIVND (reference sequence). CDR3 in amino acids: CASSDVGDEQYF. CDR3 sequence (DNA): TGTGCCAGTAGTGATGTAGGGGACGAGCAGTACTTC.

The chain couples TRBV25-1 to TRBJ2-2, with D uncertain. The CDR3 length is 13 residues. Germline assignment: CDR1 MGHDK and CDR2 SYGVNS. Between the trimmed V and J ends, which lost 8 bases and 3 bases, there was a span of 10 bases. CDR3 in DNA: TGTGCCAGCTCTTTAGCCTACACCGGGGAGCTGTTTTTT. Translating it yields CASSLAYTGELFF. The full variable domain, rest sourced from reference TRBV25-1 and TRBJ2-2, is EADIYQTPRYLVIGTGKKITLECSQTMGHDKMYWYQQDPGMELHLIHYSYGVNSTEKGDLSSESTVSRIRTEHFPLTLESARPSHTSQYLCASSLAYTGELFFGEGSRLTVL.

This chain links TRBV6-5 with TRBJ2-7; perhaps TRBD1 as D (6 bases). The CDR3 is 14 residues long. Trimming stripped 5 bases from V and 5 bases from J, with 16 bases between. Per the germline V gene, CDR1 is MNHEY and CDR2 is SVGAGI. The CDR3 here is CASSSPTGINEQYF. CDR3 nucleotides: TGTGCCAGCAGTAGTCCAACAGGGATCAACGAGCAGTACTTC.

The chain uses TRBV9 and TRBJ2-1; TRBD2 matches 11 bases. Germline CDR1 and CDR2: SGDLS and YYNGEE. V was pared by 4 bases and J by 9 bases, with 6 bases of the junction left unmatched. This CDR3 spans 14 amino acids. For the CDR3, the DNA is TGTGCCAGCAGCCCCTTAGCGGGGGGGCTTGAGCAGTTCTTC. This sequence encodes CASSPLAGGLEQFF.

The chain recombines TRBV6-1 with TRBJ1-5; no clear D gene. The V and J ends lost 4 bases and 4 bases respectively, with 14 bases between them. CDR1 MNHNS and CDR2 SASEGT come from the germline V gene. CDR3 length: 15 residues. The DNA of the CDR3 is TGTGCCAGCAGTGCCAGAGGGTTCAGTAATCAGCCCCAGCATTTT. Encoded protein: CASSARGFSNQPQHF.

The chain carries TRBV2 and TRBJ1-1; tentatively, D is TRBD1 (6 bases). CDR1 and CDR2 from the germline V gene are SNHLY and FYNNEI. Deletions cut 6 bases from V and 4 bases from J, with 18 bases between. The CDR3 loop spans 15 amino acids. In nucleotides, the CDR3 is TGTGCCAGCAGAACACGGACAGTCACAGGCACTGAAGCTTTCTTT. This sequence encodes CASRTRTVTGTEAFF.

This clone occurred once. Written as DNA, the CDR3 is TGTGCCAGCAGTCCATTCGGGGGGCCCACAGATACGCAGTATTTT. Protein: CASSPFGGPTDTQYF. This chain uses TRBV28 with TRBJ2-3; a weak D match, TRBD2 (7 bases). CDR1 is MDHEN and CDR2 is SYDVKM in the germline V gene. Trimming shortened V by 5 bases and J by 2 bases, and 14 bases separated the two germline ends. The CDR3 has 15 amino acids.

This clone was recorded many times. The chain is built from TRBV5-1 and TRBJ1-1; the D is unclear. Per germline, CDR1 SGHRS and CDR2 YFSETQ. V was cut by 0 bases and J by 1 base, with 10 bases left in between. The CDR3 sequence is 15 residues long. CDR3 sequence reads: CASSLDLQRNTEAFF. The CDR3 nucleotides are TGCGCCAGCAGCTTGGATTTACAGAGGAACACTGAAGCTTTCTTT. Based on the CDR3 plus reference TRBV5-1 and TRBJ1-1, the full variable domain is KAGVTQTPRYLIKTRGQQVTLSCSPISGHRSVSWYQQTPGQGLQFLFEYFSETQRNKGNFPGRFSGRQFSNSRSEMNVSTLELGDSALYLCASSLDLQRNTEAFFGQGTRLTVV.

Here the CDR3 DNA reads TGTGCCACCAGCAGAGATGTTGGCTACAGGGGCTACACCTTC. Translated: CATSRDVGYRGYTF. The chain links TRBV15 to TRBJ1-2; D is possibly TRBD1 (5 bases). V dropped 0 bases and J dropped 8 bases, with 13 bases sitting between them. The length of the CDR3 is 14 residues. Germline V gene sequence: CDR1 LNHNV, CDR2 YYDKDF (reference sequence). Drawing the rest from reference TRBV15 and TRBJ1-2, the complete variable domain is DAMVIQNPRYQVTQFGKPVTLSCSQTLNHNVMYWYQQKSSQAPKLLFHYYDKDFNNEADTPDNFQSRRPNTSFCFLDIRSPGLGDTAMYLCATSRDVGYRGYTFGSGTRLTVV.

The chain combines TRBV5-1 with TRBJ2-7; TRBD2 matches 12 bases. Germline CDR1 and CDR2: SGHRS and YFSETQ. The CDR3 totals 16 residues. With V trimmed by 4 bases and J by 3 bases, 8 bases remained unmatched. This chain's CDR3 is CASSPGLAGRSYEQYF. The DNA for the CDR3 is TGCGCCAGCAGCCCCGGACTAGCGGGGAGGAGCTACGAGCAGTACTTC.

Only a few counts were recorded for this clone. This chain links TRBV29-1 with TRBJ2-1, with 11 bases fitting TRBD2. CDR3 size: 15 residues. Germline lookup yields CDR1 SQVTM and CDR2 ANQGSEA. V shed 2 bases and J 3 bases; nucleotides not matched to a gene: 3. The CDR3 bases are TGCAGCGTTGAACCGGGACTAGCGGACTACAATGAGCAGTTCTTC. Amino acid sequence: CSVEPGLADYNEQFF.

The V and J genes are TRBV30 and TRBJ1-1; tentatively, D is TRBD1 (6 bases). Germline assignment: CDR1 GTSNPN and CDR2 SVGIG (reference sequence). The CDR3 is 12 residues long. V shed 3 bases and J shed 7 bases, with 12 bases lying between them. CDR3 protein: CAWRGGGGEAFF. For the CDR3, the DNA is TGTGCCTGGAGGGGGGGCGGGGGTGAAGCTTTCTTT.

In nucleotides, the CDR3 is TGCAGCGTGCGACAGGGTATGAACACTGAAGCTTTCTTT. This gives the protein CSVRQGMNTEAFF. This sequence joins TRBV29-1 and TRBJ1-1, with 7 bases fitting TRBD1. V lost 6 bases, J lost 0 bases, and 4 bases stayed unmatched. The germline gives CDR1 SQVTM, CDR2 ANQGSEA. This CDR3 is built from 13 residues.

The chain employs TRBV11-2 and TRBJ2-3; a weak D match, TRBD2 (5 bases). The CDR3 loop spans 14 amino acids. Germline CDR1 SGHAT, CDR2 FQNNGV. The V end was cut by 5 bases, the J end by 2 bases, with 11 bases between. The chain's CDR3 is CASSQRLITDTQYF. The CDR3 DNA follows: TGTGCCAGCAGCCAAAGACTAATCACAGATACGCAGTATTTT. Full variable domain (missing parts from reference TRBV11-2 and TRBJ2-3): EAGVAQSPRYKIIEKRQSVAFWCNPISGHATLYWYQQILGQGPKLLIQFQNNGVVDDSQLPKDRFSAERLKGVDSTLKIQPAKLEDSAVYLCASSQRLITDTQYFGPGTRLTVL.